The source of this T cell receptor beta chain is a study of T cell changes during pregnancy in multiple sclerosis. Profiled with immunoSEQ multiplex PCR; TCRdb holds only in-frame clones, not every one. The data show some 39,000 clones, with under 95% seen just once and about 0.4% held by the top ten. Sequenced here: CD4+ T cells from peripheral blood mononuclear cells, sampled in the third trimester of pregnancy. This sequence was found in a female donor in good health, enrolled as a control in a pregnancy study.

CDR3 coding DNA: TGTGCCAGCAGCCGGGACAGGGCCTACGAGCAGTACTTC. This sequence encodes CASSRDRAYEQYF. V and J are TRBV2 and TRBJ2-7; 9 nucleotides line up with TRBD1. With V trimmed by 6 bases and J by 2 bases, 2 bases remained unmatched. This CDR3 has 13 amino acids. In germline, CDR1 is SNHLY, CDR2 FYNNEI. Variable domain in full (rest from reference TRBV2 and TRBJ2-7): EPEVTQTPSHQVTQMGQEVILRCVPISNHLYFYWYRQILGQKVEFLVSFYNNEISEKSEIFDDQFSVERPDGSNFTLKIRSTKLEDSAMYFCASSRDRAYEQYFGPGTRLTVT.